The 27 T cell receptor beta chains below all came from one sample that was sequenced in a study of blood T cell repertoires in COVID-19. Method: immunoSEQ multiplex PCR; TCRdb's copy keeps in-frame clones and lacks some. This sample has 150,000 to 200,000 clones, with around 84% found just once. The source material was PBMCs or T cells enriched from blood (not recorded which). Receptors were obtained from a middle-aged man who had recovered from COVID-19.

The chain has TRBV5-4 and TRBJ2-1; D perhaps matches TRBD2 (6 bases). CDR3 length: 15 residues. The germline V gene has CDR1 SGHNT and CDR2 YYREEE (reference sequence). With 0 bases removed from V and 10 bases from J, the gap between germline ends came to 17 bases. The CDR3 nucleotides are TGTGCCAGCAGCTTGGGTGGGACTGCTTTGGGGGAGCAGTTCTTC. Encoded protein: CASSLGGTALGEQFF.

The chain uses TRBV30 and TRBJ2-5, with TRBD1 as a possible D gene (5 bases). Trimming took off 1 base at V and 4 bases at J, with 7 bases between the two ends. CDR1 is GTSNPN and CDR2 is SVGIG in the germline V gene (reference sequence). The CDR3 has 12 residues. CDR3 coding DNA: TGTGCCTGGAGTGAGCAGGGAGAGACCCAGTACTTC. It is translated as CAWSEQGETQYF.

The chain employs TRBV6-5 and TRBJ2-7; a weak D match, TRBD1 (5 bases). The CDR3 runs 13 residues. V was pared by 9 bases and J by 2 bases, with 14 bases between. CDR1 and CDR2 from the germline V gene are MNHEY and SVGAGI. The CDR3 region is CARERQPTYEQYV. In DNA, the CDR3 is TGTGCCAGAGAGAGACAGCCCACCTACGAGCAGTACGTC.

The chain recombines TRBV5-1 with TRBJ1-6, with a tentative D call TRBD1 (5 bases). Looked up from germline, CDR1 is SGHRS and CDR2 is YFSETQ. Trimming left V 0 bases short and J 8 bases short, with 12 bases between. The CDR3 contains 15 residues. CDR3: CASSLAGRGDSPLHF. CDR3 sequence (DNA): TGCGCCAGCAGCTTGGCCGGGAGGGGTGATTCACCCCTCCACTTT.

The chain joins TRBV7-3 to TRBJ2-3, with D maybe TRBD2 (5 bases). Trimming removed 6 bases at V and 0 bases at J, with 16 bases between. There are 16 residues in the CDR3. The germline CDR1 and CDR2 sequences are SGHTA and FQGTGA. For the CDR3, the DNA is TGTGCCAGCAGTGTCGGGGTTGGCCCTAGCACAGATACGCAGTATTTT. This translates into CASSVGVGPSTDTQYF.

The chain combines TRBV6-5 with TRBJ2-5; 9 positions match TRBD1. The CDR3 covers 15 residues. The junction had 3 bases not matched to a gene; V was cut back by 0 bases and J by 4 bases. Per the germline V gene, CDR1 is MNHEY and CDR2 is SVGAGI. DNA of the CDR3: TGTGCCAGCAGTTACTCCCAGACAGGGGGAGAGACCCAGTACTTC. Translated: CASSYSQTGGETQYF.

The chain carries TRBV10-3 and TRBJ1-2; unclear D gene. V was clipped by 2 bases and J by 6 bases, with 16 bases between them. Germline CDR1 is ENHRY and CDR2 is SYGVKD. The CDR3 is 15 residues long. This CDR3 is CAISEEVPSRHGYTF. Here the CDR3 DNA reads TGTGCCATCAGTGAGGAGGTCCCGAGCCGCCATGGCTACACCTTC.

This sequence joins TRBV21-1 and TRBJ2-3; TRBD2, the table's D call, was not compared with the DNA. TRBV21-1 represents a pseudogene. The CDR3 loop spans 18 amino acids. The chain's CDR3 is CASSRGLAGGQGTDTQYF. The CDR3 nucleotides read TGTGCCAGCAGCAGGGGACTAGCGGGGGGGCAGGGCACAGATACGCAGTATTTT.

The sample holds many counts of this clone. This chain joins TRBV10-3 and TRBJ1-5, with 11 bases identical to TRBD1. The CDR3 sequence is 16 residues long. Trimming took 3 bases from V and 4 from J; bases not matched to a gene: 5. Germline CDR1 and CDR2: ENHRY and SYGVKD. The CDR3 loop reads CAISDRGQGANQPQHF. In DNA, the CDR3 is TGTGCCATCAGTGACCGAGGACAGGGGGCTAATCAGCCCCAGCATTTT.

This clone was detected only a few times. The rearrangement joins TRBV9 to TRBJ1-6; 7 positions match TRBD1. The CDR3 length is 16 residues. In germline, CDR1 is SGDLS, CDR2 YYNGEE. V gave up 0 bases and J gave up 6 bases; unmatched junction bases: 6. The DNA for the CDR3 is TGTGCCAGCAGCGTAGACCCGGGACAGCGTAATTCACCCCTCCACTTT. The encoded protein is CASSVDPGQRNSPLHF.

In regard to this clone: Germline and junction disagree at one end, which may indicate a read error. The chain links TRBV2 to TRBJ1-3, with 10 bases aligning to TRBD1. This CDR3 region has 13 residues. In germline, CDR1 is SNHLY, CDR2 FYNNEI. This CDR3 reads CASRAGTGAPNGF. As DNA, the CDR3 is TGTGCCAGCAGGGCCGGGACAGGGGCCCCAAATGGTTTT.

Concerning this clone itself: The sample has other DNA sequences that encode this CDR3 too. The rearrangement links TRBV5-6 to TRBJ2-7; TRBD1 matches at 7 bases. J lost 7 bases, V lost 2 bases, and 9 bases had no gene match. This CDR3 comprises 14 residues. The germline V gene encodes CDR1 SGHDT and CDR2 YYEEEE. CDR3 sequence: CASSFIIQGSEQYV. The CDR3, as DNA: TGTGCCAGCAGCTTTATTATACAGGGGAGTGAGCAGTACGTC.

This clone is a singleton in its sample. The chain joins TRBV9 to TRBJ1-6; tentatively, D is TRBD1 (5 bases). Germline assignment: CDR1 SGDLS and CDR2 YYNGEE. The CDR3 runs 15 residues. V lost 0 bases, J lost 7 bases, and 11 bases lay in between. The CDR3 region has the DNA TGTGCCAGCAGCGTAGGGCAGGGTAAAAATTCACCCCTCCACTTT. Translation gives CASSVGQGKNSPLHF.

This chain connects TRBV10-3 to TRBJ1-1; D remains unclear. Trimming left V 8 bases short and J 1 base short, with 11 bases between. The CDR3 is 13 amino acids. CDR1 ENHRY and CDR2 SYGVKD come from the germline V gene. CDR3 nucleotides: TGTGCCATCGGAGGGAAGGGGAACACTGAAGCTTTCTTT. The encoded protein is CAIGGKGNTEAFF.

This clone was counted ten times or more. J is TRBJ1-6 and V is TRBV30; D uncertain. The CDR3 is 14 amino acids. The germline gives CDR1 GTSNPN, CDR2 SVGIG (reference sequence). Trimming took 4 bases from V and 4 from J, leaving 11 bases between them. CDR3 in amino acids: CAWKMGRYNSPLHF. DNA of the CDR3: TGTGCCTGGAAGATGGGCAGATATAATTCACCCCTCCACTTT.

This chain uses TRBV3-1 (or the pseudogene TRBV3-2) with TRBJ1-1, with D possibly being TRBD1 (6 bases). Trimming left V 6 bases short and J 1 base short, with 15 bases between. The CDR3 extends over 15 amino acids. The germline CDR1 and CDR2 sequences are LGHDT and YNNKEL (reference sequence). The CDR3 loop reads CASRLQSGANTEAFF. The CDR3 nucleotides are TGTGCCAGCAGACTCCAGTCAGGGGCGAACACTGAAGCTTTCTTT.

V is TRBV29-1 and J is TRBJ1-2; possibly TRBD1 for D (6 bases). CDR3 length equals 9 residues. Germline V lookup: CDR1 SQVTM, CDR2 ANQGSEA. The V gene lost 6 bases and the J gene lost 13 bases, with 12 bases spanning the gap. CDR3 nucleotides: TGCAGCGTCCAGGGGTTGAGCACCTTC. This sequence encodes CSVQGLSTF.

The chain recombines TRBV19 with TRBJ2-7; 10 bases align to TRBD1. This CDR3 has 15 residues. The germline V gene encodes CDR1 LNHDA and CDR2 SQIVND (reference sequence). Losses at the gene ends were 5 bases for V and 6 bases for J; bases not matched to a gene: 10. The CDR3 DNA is TGTGCCAGTAGTTCCCCGGGACAGGGGAGGTCCGAGCAGTACTTC. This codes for CASSSPGQGRSEQYF.

CDR3 protein: CASSRGDNEQFF. The CDR3 region has the DNA TGTGCCAGTAGCAGGGGGGACAATGAGCAGTTCTTC. V is TRBV19 and J is TRBJ2-1, with a possible D match to TRBD1 (7 bases). The V end lost 6 bases, the J end lost 5 bases, and 8 bases lay between the germline ends. The CDR3 contains 12 residues. Germline V gives CDR1 LNHDA, CDR2 SQIVND (reference sequence).

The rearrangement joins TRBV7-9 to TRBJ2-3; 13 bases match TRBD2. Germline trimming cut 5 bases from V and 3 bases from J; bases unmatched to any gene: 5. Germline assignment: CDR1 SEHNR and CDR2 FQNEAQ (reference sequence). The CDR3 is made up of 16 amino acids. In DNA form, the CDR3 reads TGTGCCAGCAGCCCGACTAGCGGGGGGACTACAGATACGCAGTATTTT. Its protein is CASSPTSGGTTDTQYF.

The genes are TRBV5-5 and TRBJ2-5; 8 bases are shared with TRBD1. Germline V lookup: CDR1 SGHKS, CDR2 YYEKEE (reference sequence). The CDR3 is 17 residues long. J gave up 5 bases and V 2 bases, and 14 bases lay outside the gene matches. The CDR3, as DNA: TGTGCCAGCAGCTTAAGGACAGGGTATGGGGGGTACGAGACCCAGTACTTC. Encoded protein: CASSLRTGYGGYETQYF.

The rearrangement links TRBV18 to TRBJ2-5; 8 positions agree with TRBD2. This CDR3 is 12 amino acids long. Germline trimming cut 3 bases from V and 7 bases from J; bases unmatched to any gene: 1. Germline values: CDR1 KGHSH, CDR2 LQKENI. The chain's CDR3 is CASSPREGTQYF. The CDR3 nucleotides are TGTGCCAGCTCACCTCGGGAGGGGACCCAGTACTTC.

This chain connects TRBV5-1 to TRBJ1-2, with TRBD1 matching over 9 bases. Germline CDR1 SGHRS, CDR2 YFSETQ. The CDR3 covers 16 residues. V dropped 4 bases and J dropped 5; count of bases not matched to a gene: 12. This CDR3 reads CASSPSVLGTGYGYTF. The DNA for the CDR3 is TGCGCCAGCAGCCCGAGCGTACTTGGGACAGGGTATGGCTACACCTTC.

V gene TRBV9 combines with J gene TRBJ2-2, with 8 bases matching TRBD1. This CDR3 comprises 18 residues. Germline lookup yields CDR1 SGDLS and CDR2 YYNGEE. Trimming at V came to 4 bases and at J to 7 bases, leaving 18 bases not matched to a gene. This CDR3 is CASSRALIDRGEGGELFF. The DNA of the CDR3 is TGTGCCAGCAGCCGGGCCCTAATAGACAGGGGCGAGGGCGGGGAGCTGTTTTTT.

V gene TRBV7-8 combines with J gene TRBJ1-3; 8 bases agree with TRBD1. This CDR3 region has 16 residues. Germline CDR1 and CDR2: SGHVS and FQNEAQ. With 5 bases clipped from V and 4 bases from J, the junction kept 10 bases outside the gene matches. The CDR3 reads CASSPRDRGRGNTIYF. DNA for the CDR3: TGTGCCAGCAGCCCCCGTGACAGGGGTAGGGGAAACACCATATATTTT.

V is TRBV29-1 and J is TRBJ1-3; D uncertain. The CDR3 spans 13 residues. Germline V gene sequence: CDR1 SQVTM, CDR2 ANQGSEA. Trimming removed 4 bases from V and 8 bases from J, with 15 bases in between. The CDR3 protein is CSVATRIADTIYF. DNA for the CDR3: TGCAGCGTTGCCACTCGGATAGCTGACACCATATATTTT.

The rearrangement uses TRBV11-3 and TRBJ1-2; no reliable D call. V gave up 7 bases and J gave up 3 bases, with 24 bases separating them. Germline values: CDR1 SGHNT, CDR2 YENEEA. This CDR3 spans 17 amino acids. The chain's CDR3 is CASTLLRDTAAYYGYTF. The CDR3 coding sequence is TGTGCCAGCACCCTGCTGAGGGATACCGCCGCCTACTATGGCTACACCTTC.